Following are 17 T cell receptor beta chains from one sample sequenced in a study of radiotherapy plus CTLA-4 blockade in lung cancer. Produced via immunoSEQ multiplex PCR; TCRdb's table is partial and in-frame only. This sample yields about 49,000 clones, of which 70% to 80% are seen a single time; around 10% belongs to the top ten. The specimen was peripheral blood, collected from a patient treated with radiotherapy plus ipilimumab. The source is a human donor with non-small cell lung cancer who had stable disease on radiotherapy plus ipilimumab.

The chain carries TRBV9 and TRBJ1-2; 7 bases agree with TRBD1. V was clipped by 5 bases and J by 8 bases; unmatched bases: 6. CDR3 length: 12 amino acids. CDR1 is SGDLS and CDR2 is YYNGEE in the germline V gene. The CDR3 DNA reads TGTGCCAGCAGGACAGGGCAGGACGGCTACACCTTC. This translates into CASRTGQDGYTF.

V and J are TRBV14 and TRBJ2-1; D might be TRBD2 (5 bases). The CDR3 extends over 13 amino acids. The V gene's germline CDR1 is SGHDN and CDR2 FVKESK. V lost 1 base and J lost 7, with 8 bases in between. CDR3 nucleotides: TGTGCCAGCAGCCAAGGAGGCGGGAATGAGCAGTTCTTC. It yields the protein CASSQGGGNEQFF.

The genes are TRBV7-9 and TRBJ2-1; 8 bases line up with TRBD1. J lost 2 bases, V lost 6 bases, and 0 bases had no gene match. CDR3 length: 13 residues. Germline lookup yields CDR1 SEHNR and CDR2 FQNEAQ (reference sequence). The DNA of the CDR3 is TGTGCCAGCAGGACAGGGGCCTACAATGAGCAGTTCTTC. This codes for CASRTGAYNEQFF. Using reference TRBV7-9 and TRBJ2-1 for the parts outside the CDR3, the full variable domain is DTGVSQNPRHKITKRGQNVTFRCDPISEHNRLYWYRQTLGQGPEFLTYFQNEAQLEKSRLLSDRFSAERPKGSFSTLEIQRTEQGDSAMYLCASRTGAYNEQFFGPGTRLTVL.

The J gene is TRBJ2-5, the V gene TRBV29-1, with 9 bases identical to TRBD1. CDR3 length: 13 amino acids. V trimming: 4 bases; J trimming: 3 bases; junction bases outside the gene matches: 3. The germline CDR1 and CDR2 sequences are SQVTM and ANQGSEA. CDR3 in amino acids: CSVAQGAKETQYF. CDR3 sequence (DNA): TGCAGCGTTGCACAGGGGGCCAAAGAGACCCAGTACTTC. Combining the CDR3 with reference TRBV29-1 and TRBJ2-5 gives the whole variable domain SAVISQKPSRDICQRGTSLTIQCQVDSQVTMMFWYRQQPGQSLTLIATANQGSEATYESGFVIDKFPISRPNLTFSTLTVSNMSPEDSSIYLCSVAQGAKETQYFGPGTRLLVL.

This rearrangement joins TRBV7-9 to TRBJ2-1; 8 nucleotides line up with TRBD2. J lost 3 bases, V lost 5 bases, and 6 bases had no gene match. This CDR3 comprises 15 residues. Germline V gene data show CDR1 as SEHNR and CDR2 as FQNEAQ (reference sequence). CDR3 DNA sequence: TGTGCCAGCAGCAGAAGCGGGGGTCGCTACAATGAGCAGTTCTTC. It encodes CASSRSGGRYNEQFF.

The chain is built from TRBV5-4 and TRBJ1-2; D remains ambiguous. V was shortened by 4 bases and J by 1 base, with 11 bases between the two germline ends. The germline V gene has CDR1 SGHNT and CDR2 YYREEE (reference sequence). The CDR3 length is 14 residues. The CDR3 sequence: CASSPIQVNYGYTF. CDR3 DNA: TGTGCCAGCAGCCCCATTCAGGTTAACTATGGCTACACCTTC.

This clone was detected only once. The V gene is TRBV27, the J gene TRBJ1-1; D is possibly TRBD1 (5 bases). The V end lost 3 bases, the J end lost 1 base, and 12 bases lay between the germline ends. Germline loops: CDR1 MNHEY, CDR2 SMNVEV (reference sequence). This CDR3 is 15 amino acids long. CDR3 bases: TGTGCCAGCAGTTTCAGCTCAAGGGGGAACACTGAAGCTTTCTTT. It yields the protein CASSFSSRGNTEAFF.

The genes are TRBV30 and TRBJ1-6; D is perhaps TRBD1 (5 bases). Trimming pared 0 bases from V and 7 bases from J, leaving 10 bases between. CDR3 length: 14 residues. Germline V gene sequence: CDR1 GTSNPN, CDR2 SVGIG (reference sequence). CDR3 bases: TGTGCCTGGAGTGTCCAGAAGGGGAATTCACCCCTCCACTTT. It is translated as CAWSVQKGNSPLHF. The whole variable domain, filled in from reference TRBV30 and TRBJ1-6, reads SQTIHQWPATLVQPVGSPLSLECTVEGTSNPNLYWYRQAAGRGLQLLFYSVGIGQISSEVPQNLSASRPQDRQFILSSKKLLLSDSGFYLCAWSVQKGNSPLHFGNGTRLTVT.

The gene calls are TRBV30 and TRBJ1-5, with 10 nucleotides matching TRBD1. V dropped 5 bases and J dropped 3; count of bases not matched to a gene: 22. Germline lookup yields CDR1 GTSNPN and CDR2 SVGIG (reference sequence). CDR3 length: 20 amino acids. CDR3: CAWCGGLGTGVSPPNQPQHF. The CDR3 DNA reads TGTGCCTGGTGTGGGGGGTTGGGGACAGGGGTCTCCCCCCCCAATCAGCCCCAGCATTTT.

This clone was seen a few times. The chain employs TRBV6-1 and TRBJ1-1, with TRBD1 matching over 7 bases. Germline V gene data show CDR1 as MNHNS and CDR2 as SASEGT. The CDR3 runs to 13 residues. After removal of 7 bases from V and 8 bases from J, the junction contained 10 bases not matched to a gene. The DNA of the CDR3 is TGTGCCAGCACCGTCACTTTACAGGGGGAAGCTTTCTTT. It is translated as CASTVTLQGEAFF.

This rearrangement joins TRBV6-6 to TRBJ1-3; no clear D gene. Germline CDR1 is MNHNY and CDR2 is SVGAGI (reference sequence). Trimming cost V 2 bases and J 4 bases, with 12 bases left between them. The CDR3 length is 15 residues. CDR3: CASSYSAGVGNTIYF. Written as DNA, the CDR3 is TGTGCCAGCAGTTACAGTGCAGGAGTCGGAAACACCATATATTTT.

This chain links TRBV30 with TRBJ2-1; D is undetermined. V lost 2 bases, J lost 12 bases, and 8 bases lay in between. This CDR3 spans 10 amino acids. Germline V gives CDR1 GTSNPN, CDR2 SVGIG (reference sequence). The CDR3 sequence: CAWSLQMQFF. CDR3 sequence (DNA): TGTGCCTGGAGTCTTCAGATGCAGTTCTTC.

The rearrangement links TRBV30 to TRBJ1-4; unclear D gene. This CDR3 has 13 residues. CDR1 is GTSNPN, CDR2 SVGIG, per germline (reference sequence). Trimming took off 4 bases at V and 3 bases at J, with 9 bases between the two ends. The CDR3 DNA is TGTGCCTGGATCGACGGGGCTAATGAAAAACTGTTTTTT. Translated, it gives CAWIDGANEKLFF.

The chain has TRBV10-3 and TRBJ1-1; the D gene is possibly TRBD1 (6 bases). V lost 10 bases to trimming and J lost 4 bases, with 19 bases between them. CDR3 length: 14 residues. Germline V gene lookup returns CDR1 ENHRY and CDR2 SYGVKD. This CDR3 is CATGTGGEGTEAFF. The CDR3 nucleotides read TGTGCCACCGGAACCGGGGGCGAGGGCACTGAAGCTTTCTTT.

This clone was seen only a few times. The J gene is TRBJ2-7, the V gene TRBV28; tentatively, D is TRBD1 (5 bases). The CDR3 extends over 13 amino acids. Germline loops: CDR1 MDHEN, CDR2 SYDVKM. V lost 5 bases, J lost 4 bases, and 12 bases lay in between. The CDR3: CASSPPPGYEQYV. DNA of the CDR3: TGTGCCAGCAGTCCACCCCCAGGGTACGAGCAGTACGTC.

The chain joins TRBV5-1 to TRBJ2-5, with TRBD1 matching 8 bases. The CDR3 is 14 amino acids. Germline V CDR1 and CDR2: SGHRS, YFSETQ. Trimming cost V 2 bases and J 4 bases; bases outside gene matches: 4. The CDR3 DNA sequence: TGCGCCAGCAGCTTCGGACAGGGACGAGAGACCCAGTACTTC. Translating gives CASSFGQGRETQYF.

A few counts support this clone. The chain joins TRBV5-1 to TRBJ1-6, with 8 positions matching TRBD1. CDR1 is SGHRS and CDR2 is YFSETQ in the germline V gene. V lost 4 bases to trimming and J lost 7 bases; unmatched junction nucleotides: 7. The CDR3 consists of 15 residues. CDR3 amino acids: CASSPRQGRNSPLHF. For the CDR3, the DNA is TGCGCCAGCAGCCCCCGACAGGGGCGCAATTCACCCCTCCACTTT.